Below are 20 T cell receptor beta chains sequenced from a single sample in a study of human T cells and chemical hapten exposure. TCRdb re-derived calls from the RACE reads in MiXCR, one entry per CDR3 protein. The sample yields about 41,000 distinct CDR3 sequences, about 3.5% seen once. Noted time point: patch test 2, 6 weeks after DPC sensitization. Treatment reported: therapeutic diphenylcyclopropenone sensitization with weekly scalp DPC. The material sequenced was whole blood, taken in connection with sensitization to the hapten diphenylcyclopropenone (DPC). The receptors shown here come from a man between 35 and 55 years old with alopecia areata. Some clones in this sample may be carry-over from other donors' samples.

This clonotype was recorded many times. This chain connects TRBV12-3 or TRBV12-4 to TRBJ2-5; 7 bases are shared with TRBD1. V dropped 6 bases and J dropped 5; count of bases not matched to a gene: 9. This CDR3 contains 14 residues. The CDR3 nucleotides read TGTGCCAGCAGACCCGACAGGGTACGGGAGACCCAGTACTTC. This sequence encodes CASRPDRVRETQYF.

This clonotype came up many times. This chain connects TRBV6-6 to TRBJ1-5; D gene ambiguous. CDR3 length equals 14 residues. V was pared by 2 bases and J by 4 bases, with 9 bases between. Germline V gives CDR1 MNHNY, CDR2 SVGAGI (reference sequence). The CDR3 loop is CASSYGSGNQPQHF. CDR3 bases: TGTGCCAGCAGTTACGGGTCGGGGAATCAGCCCCAGCATTTT.

Relative to its sample, this clonotype is large. J is TRBJ2-7 and V is TRBV2, with D unclear. CDR1 is SNHLY and CDR2 is FYNNEI in the germline V gene. V was clipped by 1 base and J by 4 bases, with 11 bases between them. This CDR3 is built from 14 residues. The chain's CDR3 is CASSEDPVFYEQYF. Here the CDR3 DNA reads TGTGCCAGCAGTGAAGACCCGGTTTTTTACGAGCAGTACTTC. Looking up the rest from reference TRBV2 and TRBJ2-7 gives the full variable domain: EPEVTQTPSHQVTQMGQEVILRCVPISNHLYFYWYRQILGQKVEFLVSFYNNEISEKSEIFDDQFSVERPDGSNFTLKIRSTKLEDSAMYFCASSEDPVFYEQYFGPGTRLTVT.

This clonotype appeared many times. The chain recombines TRBV28 with TRBJ2-5, with 10 bases fitting TRBD2. Trimming removed 6 bases from V and 1 base from J; junction bases left unmatched: 11. The CDR3 spans 17 residues. The germline CDR1 and CDR2 sequences are MDHEN and SYDVKM. The CDR3 region is CASRLAGGHLRQETQYF. The CDR3 DNA is TGTGCCAGCAGATTAGCGGGAGGCCACCTGCGCCAAGAGACCCAGTACTTC.

This clonotype was detected ten times or more. The chain employs TRBV21-1 and TRBJ2-7; TRBD2, the table's D call, lacks a check against the DNA. TRBV21-1 is termed a pseudogene. CDR3 size: 17 residues. CDR3 sequence: CASSRTSGRTYSYEQYF. In DNA, the CDR3 is TGTGCCAGCAGCAGAACTAGCGGGAGGACCTACTCCTACGAGCAGTACTTC.

V gene TRBV3-1 combines with J gene TRBJ1-4; 7 bases fit TRBD1. The V gene end was trimmed by 4 bases and the J gene end by 5 bases; junction bases not matched to a gene: 7. CDR3 size: 15 residues. From germline, CDR1 is LGHDT and CDR2 YNNKEL (reference sequence). The CDR3 spells CASSRGTVENEKLFF. CDR3 coding DNA: TGTGCCAGCAGCCGAGGGACAGTGGAGAATGAAAAACTGTTTTTT. The variable domain in full, completed from reference TRBV3-1 and TRBJ1-4, reads DTAVSQTPKYLVTQMGNDKSIKCEQNLGHDTMYWYKQDSKKFLKIMFSYNNKELIINETVPNRFSPKSPDKAHLNLHINSLELGDSAVYFCASSRGTVENEKLFFGSGTQLSVL.

This clonotype was counted many times. The V and J genes are TRBV19 and TRBJ2-5, with a tentative D call TRBD2 (5 bases). CDR1 and CDR2 (germline): LNHDA, SQIVND (reference sequence). The CDR3 length is 14 residues. Trimming removed 3 bases from V and 5 bases from J, with 13 bases in between. The CDR3 DNA sequence: TGTGCCAGTAGTATTCCGGGGTCTACGGAGACCCAGTACTTC. Protein product: CASSIPGSTETQYF. Complete variable domain (other parts from reference TRBV19 and TRBJ2-5): DGGITQSPKYLFRKEGQNVTLSCEQNLNHDAMYWYRQDPGQGLRLIYYSQIVNDFQKGDIAEGYSVSREKKESFPLTVTSAQKNPTAFYLCASSIPGSTETQYFGPGTRLLVL.

This clonotype was counted ten times or more. This chain links TRBV20-1 with TRBJ2-7; D is unclear. The germline V gene encodes CDR1 DFQATT and CDR2 SNEGSKA (reference sequence). V was cut by 3 bases and J by 2 bases, with 14 bases left in between. The CDR3 has 14 amino acids. CDR3 in amino acids: CSASMASQPYEQYF. In DNA form, the CDR3 reads TGCAGTGCTAGTATGGCGTCCCAACCCTACGAGCAGTACTTC.

This clonotype was found many times. The V and J genes are TRBV10-3 and TRBJ2-1; no firm D call. Germline CDR1 reads ENHRY; CDR2 reads SYGVKD. V lost 0 bases, J lost 10 bases, and 7 bases lay in between. This CDR3 region has 12 residues. In DNA form, the CDR3 reads TGTGCCATCAGTGAGTCGAACGGCGAGCAGTTCTTC. Translated: CAISESNGEQFF.

This clonotype was observed at least ten times. J is TRBJ2-5 and V is TRBV7-9; tentative D call: TRBD2 (6 bases). Trimming left V 5 bases short and J 2 bases short, with 12 bases between. The CDR3 spans 14 residues. Per the germline V gene, CDR1 is SEHNR and CDR2 is FQNEAQ (reference sequence). The CDR3 DNA sequence: TGTGCCAGCAGCCGGTCCGGGAGTCAAGAGACCCAGTACTTC. This gives the protein CASSRSGSQETQYF.

This clonotype came up many times. This CDR3 reads CASDTIPRGLTDTQYF. CDR3 DNA: TGTGCCAGCGACACCATACCCAGGGGGTTGACAGATACGCAGTATTTT. The chain combines TRBV6-5 with TRBJ2-3, with 7 bases fitting TRBD1. The V gene end was trimmed by 8 bases and the J gene end by 3 bases; junction bases not matched to a gene: 14. The CDR3 is 16 amino acids. From germline, CDR1 is MNHEY and CDR2 SVGAGI.

This clonotype was counted only a few times. The chain couples TRBV10-3 to TRBJ2-5, with 13 bases lining up with TRBD2. The CDR3 loop spans 15 amino acids. CDR1 and CDR2 (germline): ENHRY, SYGVKD. The V segment lost 8 bases and the J segment 5 bases; nucleotides outside the gene matches: 8. CDR3 sequence: CAIQGGLAGVETQYF. The CDR3 DNA sequence: TGTGCCATCCAGGGAGGACTAGCGGGAGTTGAGACCCAGTACTTC.

This chain links TRBV30 with TRBJ2-7, with 8 bases lining up with TRBD1. The CDR3 spans 16 residues. Germline CDR1 GTSNPN, CDR2 SVGIG (reference sequence). The J segment lost 0 bases and the V segment lost 5 bases, leaving 12 bases of the junction unmatched. Here the CDR3 DNA reads TGTGCCTGGGCGTTCGGCTCCGGGACAGGCTCCTACGAGCAGTACTTC. Translation gives CAWAFGSGTGSYEQYF.

This clonotype was detected many times. The chain employs TRBV6-2 or TRBV6-3 and TRBJ2-1; D gene uncertain. V lost 6 bases and J lost 4, with 10 bases in between. The CDR3 length is 13 residues. Per germline, CDR1 MNHEY and CDR2 SVGEGT. The CDR3 is CASSPFTYNEQFF. The CDR3 DNA reads TGTGCCAGCAGCCCTTTTACTTACAATGAGCAGTTCTTC.

At least ten counts were recorded for this clonotype. V and J are TRBV25-1 and TRBJ2-1, with D possibly being TRBD1 or TRBD2 (6 bases each). V lost 6 bases, J lost 2 bases, and 11 bases lay in between. Germline V lookup: CDR1 MGHDK, CDR2 SYGVNS. The CDR3 has 14 residues. CDR3 loop: CASREEGAYNEQFF. In DNA, the CDR3 is TGTGCCAGCAGAGAGGAGGGGGCCTACAATGAGCAGTTCTTC.

The table lists this clonotype with a few counts. The rearrangement uses TRBV4-2 and TRBJ2-3; 9 positions match TRBD2. V shed 1 base and J 0 bases; nucleotides not matched to a gene: 5. CDR1 LGHNA and CDR2 YNFKEQ come from the germline V gene. This CDR3 spans 17 amino acids. The CDR3 region is CASSQAPSGTSTDTQYF. Here the CDR3 DNA reads TGTGCCAGCAGCCAAGCCCCTAGCGGGACGAGCACAGATACGCAGTATTTT.

J is TRBJ2-1 and V is TRBV5-1, with 10 bases aligning to TRBD2. The CDR3 has 15 residues. Trimming removed 5 bases from V and 9 bases from J; junction bases left unmatched: 11. CDR1 is SGHRS, CDR2 YFSETQ, per germline. The DNA for the CDR3 is TGCGCCAGCAGATTCGGAGCTAGCGGGAGTATTGAGCAGTTCTTC. Encoded protein: CASRFGASGSIEQFF.

This clonotype was recorded at least ten times. V and J are TRBV5-1 and TRBJ2-7; 9 bases agree with TRBD1. With V trimmed by 2 bases and J by 6 bases, 6 bases remained unmatched. In germline, CDR1 is SGHRS, CDR2 YFSETQ. CDR3 size: 14 residues. The CDR3 region is CASSFTGGTGEQYF. For the CDR3, the DNA is TGCGCCAGCAGCTTTACAGGGGGCACGGGCGAGCAGTACTTC.

The rearrangement links TRBV5-1 to TRBJ1-2; no firm D call. In germline, CDR1 is SGHRS, CDR2 YFSETQ. This CDR3 spans 13 amino acids. V lost 4 bases and J 1 base, leaving 8 bases between the germline ends. CDR3 protein: CASSIQDNYGYTF. CDR3 DNA: TGCGCCAGCAGCATACAAGATAACTATGGCTACACCTTC.

This clonotype has at least ten counts. The chain joins TRBV28 to TRBJ2-7; D ambiguous. Germline loops: CDR1 MDHEN, CDR2 SYDVKM. V dropped 3 bases and J dropped 6 bases, with 3 bases sitting between them. CDR3 length equals 10 residues. CDR3 amino acids: CASSFREQYF. For the CDR3, the DNA is TGTGCCAGCAGTTTTCGCGAGCAGTACTTC.